The clone carrying this T cell receptor beta chain occurred many times. The antigen is unknown. In germline, CDR1 is SEHNR, CDR2 FQNEAQ (reference sequence). V shed 5 bases and J 5 bases; nucleotides not matched to a gene: 15. The length of the CDR3 is 17 residues. Molecular barcoding with unique molecular identifiers was used for the TCRbeta library. TCRdb reprocessed the PCR reads via MiXCR and lists one record per CDR3 protein. The sample lists approximately 31,000 distinct CDR3 sequences, about 6.8% occurring once. This record comes from a study of T-cell reconstitution after alpha-beta-depleted transplantation in children. Study observations and caveats: Diversity of TCRbeta at day 60 was high in some patients, arising from surviving recipient T cells and thymic progenitors. The authors attributed T-cell counts and diversity one year after transplant mostly to newly produced T cells. Several hundred rapidly expanded clones from non-depleted graft cells reportedly supplied alpha-beta T cells about two months post-transplant.

The chain joins TRBV7-9 to TRBJ2-5, with TRBD2 matching over 9 bases. The source was peripheral blood, collected 60 days after TCRalphabeta/CD19-depleted stem cell transplant. The sequence was collected from a child younger than two who had a stem cell transplant for acute myeloid leukemia, so the T cells may come from the graft donor. The CDR3 nucleotides are TGTGCCAGCAGCCCTAGTGAGAGCGGGAGGATTTATGAGACCCAGTACTTC. As protein: CASSPSESGRIYETQYF. Full variable domain (rest looked up from reference TRBV7-9 and TRBJ2-5): DTGVSQNPRHKITKRGQNVTFRCDPISEHNRLYWYRQTLGQGPEFLTYFQNEAQLEKSRLLSDRFSAERPKGSFSTLEIQRTEQGDSAMYLCASSPSESGRIYETQYFGPGTRLLVL.